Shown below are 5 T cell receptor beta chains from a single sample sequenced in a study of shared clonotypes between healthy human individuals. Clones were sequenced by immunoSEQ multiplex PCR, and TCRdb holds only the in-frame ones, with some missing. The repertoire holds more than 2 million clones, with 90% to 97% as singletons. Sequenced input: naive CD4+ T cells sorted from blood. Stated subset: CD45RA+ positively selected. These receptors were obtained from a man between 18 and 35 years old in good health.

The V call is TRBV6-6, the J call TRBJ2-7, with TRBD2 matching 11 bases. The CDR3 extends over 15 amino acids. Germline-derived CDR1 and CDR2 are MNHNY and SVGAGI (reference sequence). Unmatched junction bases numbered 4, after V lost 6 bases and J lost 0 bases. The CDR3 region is CASRVAGGTSYEQYF. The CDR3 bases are TGTGCCAGCAGGGTAGCGGGGGGGACCTCCTACGAGCAGTACTTC.

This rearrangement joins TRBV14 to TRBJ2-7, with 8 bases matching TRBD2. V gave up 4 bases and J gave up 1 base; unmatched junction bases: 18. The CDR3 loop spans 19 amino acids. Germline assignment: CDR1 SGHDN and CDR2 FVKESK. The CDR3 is CASSRPFLSSGFPSYEQYF. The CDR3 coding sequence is TGTGCCAGCAGCCGCCCCTTTCTGTCTAGCGGGTTTCCTTCCTACGAGCAGTACTTC.

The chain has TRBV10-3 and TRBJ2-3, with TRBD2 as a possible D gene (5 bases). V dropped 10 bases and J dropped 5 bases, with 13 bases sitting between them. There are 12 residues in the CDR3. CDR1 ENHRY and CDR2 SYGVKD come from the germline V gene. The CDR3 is CASGPAGDTQYF. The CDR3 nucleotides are TGTGCCAGCGGGCCGGCCGGAGATACGCAGTATTTT.

The CDR3 sequence is CASSLTVYNEKLFF. The CDR3, as DNA: TGTGCCAGCAGTTTGACAGTCTATAATGAAAAACTGTTTTTT. J is TRBJ1-4 and V is TRBV6-5; TRBD1 might be the D (5 bases). The length of the CDR3 is 14 residues. Trimming cost V 4 bases and J 4 bases, with 10 bases left between them. CDR1 is MNHEY, CDR2 SVGAGI, per germline.

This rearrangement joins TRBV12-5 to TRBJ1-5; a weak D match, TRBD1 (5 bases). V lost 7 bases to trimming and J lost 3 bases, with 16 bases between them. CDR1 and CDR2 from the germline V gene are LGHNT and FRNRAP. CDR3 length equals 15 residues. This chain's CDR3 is CASARSREPNQPQHF. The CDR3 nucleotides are TGTGCTAGTGCCCGGAGCAGGGAACCCAATCAGCCCCAGCATTTT.